One and the same sample provided the 20 T cell receptor beta chains below, sequenced in a study of low-dose radiotherapy and immunotherapy resistance in tumors. As to time point: before trial treatment. cDNA synthesis used a TRAV/TRBV-specific primer set for both chains. Amplification, which lasted approximately 20 PCR cycles, used a constant-region primer and V-primer adapter to amplify TCRs. TCRdb ran MiXCR on the reads and lists one entry per CDR3 protein. This sample carries about 39,000 distinct CDR3 sequences, about 28% of them seen once, and the ten largest clones take 3.7%. The sequences come from PBMCs, collected before treatment. The receptors were sampled from a male donor with gallbladder cancer.

The gene calls are TRBV5-1 and TRBJ1-1, with D perhaps TRBD1 (5 bases). V shed 0 bases and J shed 5 bases, with 8 bases lying between them. Germline loops: CDR1 SGHRS, CDR2 YFSETQ. This CDR3 has 13 residues. The CDR3 region has the DNA TGCGCCAGCAGCTTGGGTGGGGGGACTGAAGCTTTCTTT. It codes for CASSLGGGTEAFF. Full variable domain (remainder filled in from reference TRBV5-1 and TRBJ1-1): KAGVTQTPRYLIKTRGQQVTLSCSPISGHRSVSWYQQTPGQGLQFLFEYFSETQRNKGNFPGRFSGRQFSNSRSEMNVSTLELGDSALYLCASSLGGGTEAFFGQGTRLTVV.

There are a few counts of this clonotype. This chain's CDR3 is CASSLVAGANVLTF. In DNA, the CDR3 is TGTGCCAGCAGCTTAGTTGCCGGGGCCAACGTCCTGACTTTC. The chain couples TRBV7-9 to TRBJ2-6; D gene uncertain. Germline V gene data show CDR1 as SEHNR and CDR2 as FQNEAQ (reference sequence). Trimming pared 1 base from V and 4 bases from J, leaving 5 bases between. This CDR3 comprises 14 residues.

Judged by abundance, this clonotype is medium-sized. The rearrangement joins TRBV28 to TRBJ2-7; no clear D gene. V dropped 2 bases and J dropped 2 bases, with 13 bases sitting between them. Germline values: CDR1 MDHEN, CDR2 SYDVKM. This CDR3 region has 15 residues. The CDR3 reads CASSLVQLLTYEQYF. As DNA, the CDR3 is TGTGCCAGCAGTTTAGTACAGCTCCTGACCTACGAGCAGTACTTC.

The chain joins TRBV4-2 to TRBJ2-1; D is perhaps TRBD1 or TRBD2 (5 bases each). The V and J ends lost 4 bases and 5 bases respectively, with 15 bases between them. CDR1 is LGHNA and CDR2 is YNFKEQ in the germline V gene. CDR3 length equals 15 residues. CDR3 sequence: CASSPKRDGNNEQFF. In nucleotides, the CDR3 is TGTGCCAGCAGCCCGAAACGGGACGGGAACAATGAGCAGTTCTTC.

This clonotype turned up a few times. This rearrangement joins TRBV3-1 to TRBJ1-2; TRBD1 is a possible D gene (6 bases). The V and J ends lost 4 bases and 4 bases respectively, with 13 bases between them. Germline-derived CDR1 and CDR2 are LGHDT and YNNKEL (reference sequence). The CDR3 consists of 14 residues. The chain's CDR3 is CASSPPGGSYGYTF. CDR3 DNA sequence: TGTGCCAGCAGCCCCCCCGGGGGCAGCTATGGCTACACCTTC.

This clonotype was recorded only once. The rearrangement joins TRBV20-1 to TRBJ2-1; 9 bases line up with TRBD2. CDR3 length: 16 residues. Germline CDR1 reads DFQATT; CDR2 reads SNEGSKA (reference sequence). With 6 bases clipped from V and 2 bases from J, the junction kept 11 bases outside the gene matches. The CDR3 bases are TGCAGTGCGAAGAGGGCTAGCGGGAACGCCTACAATGAGCAGTTCTTC. Translation: CSAKRASGNAYNEQFF.

This clonotype was seen many times. The CDR3 reads CASSPTGTGNQPQHF. CDR3 DNA sequence: TGTGCCAGCAGCCCAACGGGGACAGGCAATCAGCCCCAGCATTTT. The chain is built from TRBV7-9 and TRBJ1-5; TRBD1 matches 7 bases. The CDR3 covers 15 residues. V shed 5 bases, J shed 2 bases, and the junction held 6 bases outside the gene matches. CDR1 and CDR2 (germline): SEHNR, FQNEAQ (reference sequence).

On this clonotype itself: A far more abundant clone sits one base away, making this likely a read error. V gene TRBV7-9 combines with J gene TRBJ2-2, with TRBD2 matching 12 bases. Germline V gives CDR1 SEHNR, CDR2 FQNEAQ (reference sequence). CDR3 length equals 18 residues. The CDR3 reads CVSSPGLAGTGGTGELFF. CDR3 nucleotide sequence: TGCGTCAGCAGCCCCGGACTAGCGGGAACCGGCGGTACCGGGGAGCTGTTTTTT.

This clonotype came up many times. The V call is TRBV20-1, the J call TRBJ2-2, with 9 positions matching TRBD1. Germline CDR1 is DFQATT and CDR2 is SNEGSKA (reference sequence). V shed 6 bases, J shed 4 bases, and the junction held 12 bases outside the gene matches. CDR3 size: 16 residues. CDR3: CSATLQGAGVTGELFF. CDR3 DNA sequence: TGCAGTGCCACCTTACAGGGGGCTGGAGTCACCGGGGAGCTGTTTTTT.

This clonotype was found many times. At one of its ends the junction is not consistent with the germline gene, which may arise from a read error. In nucleotides, the CDR3 is TGTGCCAGCGCTACCACCAACGGGGCGGGGGGAATCTTC. Protein sequence: CASATTNGAGGIF. The genes are TRBV12-3 or TRBV12-4 and TRBJ2-7; 8 bases agree with TRBD2. The CDR3 runs 13 residues.

Remarks on this clonotype: No conserved phenylalanine or tryptophan is present at the end of the CDR3, so a read error is the likely explanation. The DNA is left out, because the CDR3 cannot be placed on it with certainty; the CDR3 is given as TCRdb lists it. The chain combines TRBV7-9 with TRBJ1-4; the table's D call TRBD1 went unverified against the DNA. Per the germline V gene, CDR1 is SEHNR and CDR2 is FQNEAQ (reference sequence). The length of the CDR3 is 15 amino acids, counting both ends. CDR3 residues: CASSLSGVIEKLFFI.

About this clonotype: It is likely a read error: a sequence one base away is far more abundant. This likely comes from a read error, as the CDR3 has no conserved phenylalanine or tryptophan at its end. The chain is built from TRBV13 and TRBJ2-2, with 10 bases aligning to TRBD2. There are 15 residues in the CDR3. Per germline, CDR1 PRHDT and CDR2 FYEKMQ (reference sequence). J gave up 0 bases and V 6 bases, and 1 base lay outside the gene matches. The CDR3 loop reads CASRGTSANTGELFV. DNA for the CDR3: TGTGCCAGCAGAGGGACTAGCGCGAACACCGGGGAGCTGTTTGTT.

The CDR3 sequence is CASCAGSTDTQYF. In DNA, the CDR3 is TGTGCCAGTTGCGCGGGCAGCACAGATACGCAGTATTTT. The chain combines TRBV6-2 or TRBV6-3 with TRBJ2-3, with TRBD2 as a possible D gene (5 bases). The CDR3 contains 13 residues. The ends were cut back, 9 bases at V and 0 bases at J, with 10 bases in the middle. Germline lookup yields CDR1 MNHEY and CDR2 SVGEGT.

CDR3 coding DNA: TGCAGCGTTGGTAGAACGAACACCGGGGAGCTGTTTTTT. This sequence encodes CSVGRTNTGELFF. The J gene is TRBJ2-2, the V gene TRBV29-1; D call uncertain. The CDR3 runs to 13 residues. Germline-derived CDR1 and CDR2 are SQVTM and ANQGSEA. Trimming took off 4 bases at V and 0 bases at J, with 6 bases between the two ends.

In regard to this clonotype: A far larger clone is off by one base, so a read error is likely. The rearrangement uses TRBV28 and TRBJ2-2, with TRBD2 matching 11 bases. Looked up from germline, CDR1 is MDHEN and CDR2 is SYDVKM. The CDR3 totals 15 residues. V lost 7 bases and J lost 0; bases outside the gene matches: 1. In DNA, the CDR3 is TGTGCCAGCATGGGACTAGCGGCGAACACCGGGGAGCTGTTTTTT. Protein: CASMGLAANTGELFF.

The rearrangement joins TRBV23-1 to TRBJ2-3; TRBD2 aligns across 12 bases. TRBV23-1 has ORF status, its function being uncertain. This CDR3 has 17 residues. The ends lost 6 bases at V and 4 bases at J; junction bases unmatched: 11. CDR3 coding DNA: TGCGCCAGCAGGGGACTAGCGGGCCTAAGTTCGGCAGATACGCAGTATTTT. Its translation is CASRGLAGLSSADTQYF.

This clonotype was observed at least ten times. V and J are TRBV6-2 or TRBV6-3 and TRBJ2-1, with D perhaps given as TRBD1 or TRBD2 (5 bases each). Trimming left V 5 bases short and J 4 bases short, with 12 bases between. The germline CDR1 and CDR2 sequences are MNHEY and SVGEGT. The length of the CDR3 is 14 residues. CDR3 sequence: CASSEGKTYNEQFF. The CDR3 DNA sequence: TGTGCCAGCAGTGAGGGGAAGACGTACAATGAGCAGTTCTTC.

In this sample, this clonotype turned up many times. The chain links TRBV2 to TRBJ2-5; the match to TRBD1 covers 7 bases. J lost 2 bases, V lost 6 bases, and 15 bases had no gene match. Per the germline V gene, CDR1 is SNHLY and CDR2 is FYNNEI. CDR3 length: 17 residues. CDR3 residues: CASSQTGQPIEQETQYF. CDR3 nucleotide sequence: TGTGCCAGCAGCCAAACGGGACAGCCAATCGAGCAAGAGACCCAGTACTTC.

This clonotype was recorded many times. This chain links TRBV9 with TRBJ2-7; 9 nucleotides align to TRBD2. The CDR3 is made up of 15 amino acids. V lost 4 bases and J lost 3; bases outside the gene matches: 8. The germline CDR1 and CDR2 sequences are SGDLS and YYNGEE. The CDR3 DNA sequence: TGTGCCAGCAGCCCCTCCCGACTAGCGGTCTACGAGCAGTACTTC. Translation: CASSPSRLAVYEQYF. Combining the CDR3 with reference TRBV9 and TRBJ2-7 gives the whole variable domain DSGVTQTPKHLITATGQRVTLRCSPRSGDLSVYWYQQSLDQGLQFLIQYYNGEERAKGNILERFSAQQFPDLHSELNLSSLELGDSALYFCASSPSRLAVYEQYFGPGTRLTVT.

There are many counts of this clonotype. J is TRBJ2-1 and V is TRBV7-8, with 9 bases that match TRBD2. Trimming took 1 base from V and 5 from J; bases not matched to a gene: 3. From germline, CDR1 is SGHVS and CDR2 FQNEAQ. The CDR3 consists of 15 residues. CDR3 bases: TGTGCCAGCAGCTTAGTCGAGCGGGAGGACAATGAGCAGTTCTTC. Amino acid sequence: CASSLVEREDNEQFF.